The sequence of this T cell receptor beta chain was determined in a study of OX40 agonist ivuxolimab in advanced cancers. At the level of the study: Every 2 weeks, ivuxolimab was infused into the patients intravenously at between 0.01 and 10 mg/kg.

Study findings and constraints: In the 0.1-3.0 mg/kg groups, partial responders showed among the lowest expansion.

The CDR3 length is 15 residues. The germline gives CDR1 MGHDK, CDR2 SYGVNS. Deletions cut 2 bases from V and 8 bases from J, with 18 bases between. The repertoire was sequenced with immunoSEQ multiplex PCR; TCRdb's copy has only in-frame clones and lacks some. The sample lists about 53,000 clones, almost 85% occurring once. About this clone itself: The antigen is undetermined.

The source is an adult with an advanced solid tumor such as melanoma, head and neck, liver or kidney cancer. The chain has TRBV25-1 and TRBJ2-5, with unresolved D. The sequences come from CD4+ or CD8+ T cells sorted from blood, collected in a trial of the OX40 agonist ivuxolimab. CDR3 DNA sequence: TGTGCCAGCAGTGAAAAGACTGGGATCCGGAGTACCCAGTACTTC. Amino acid sequence: CASSEKTGIRSTQYF.